This T cell receptor (beta chain) was documented in a study of cytomegalovirus exposure and HLA in healthy donors. Study conclusions and caveats: Segments of the TCR beta V type were, in most cases, productive about 90% or about 30% of the time in an earlier analysis.

The CDR3 has 16 residues. J gave up 4 bases and V 5 bases, and 10 bases lay outside the gene matches. Looked up from germline, CDR1 is MDHEN and CDR2 is SYDVKM. Of note for this clone: As yet, its antigen is unknown.

Use of 60 Vbeta and 13 Jbeta primers characterized the PCR. Clones were sequenced by immunoSEQ multiplex PCR, and TCRdb holds only the in-frame ones, with some missing. The sample shows some 180,000 clones, approximately 80% of them seen only once. This receptor was identified in a woman aged 25 to 45 in good health and CMV-seronegative. The sequenced sample was PBMCs. The chain joins TRBV28 to TRBJ2-1, with 8 bases aligning to TRBD2. The chain's CDR3 is CASSLQREWGYNEQFF. In DNA form, the CDR3 reads TGTGCCAGCAGTCTACAGCGGGAGTGGGGTTACAATGAGCAGTTCTTC.